Shown below are 3 T cell receptor beta chains from a single sample sequenced in a study of T cell responses to AZD1222 COVID-19 vaccine. The assay was immunoSEQ multiplex PCR, and TCRdb's table has in-frame clones only and misses some. The sample records 100,000 to 150,000 clones, 90% to 95% being singletons. The input for sequencing was peripheral blood, taken on day 0 of AZD1222 vaccination. The source is an adult in good health.

The chain uses TRBV7-3 and TRBJ2-1; 7 nucleotides match TRBD1. J was trimmed by 5 bases and V by 5 bases; bases with no gene match: 6. CDR1 is SGHTA and CDR2 is FQGTGA in the germline V gene. This CDR3 is 14 amino acids long. The CDR3 is CASSPGTVNNEQFF. The DNA of the CDR3 is TGTGCCAGCAGCCCCGGGACAGTTAACAATGAGCAGTTCTTC.

V gene TRBV4-2 combines with J gene TRBJ2-2, with 12 bases fitting TRBD2. The CDR3 spans 19 residues. Germline values: CDR1 LGHNA, CDR2 YNFKEQ. Trimming removed 2 bases from V and 5 bases from J; junction bases left unmatched: 12. In nucleotides, the CDR3 is TGTGCCAGCAGCCAAAACTCTCTAGCGGGAGGGCCTTGGACCGGGGAGCTGTTTTTT. This encodes CASSQNSLAGGPWTGELFF.

This clone has only one observation. The chain has TRBV19 and TRBJ1-2; 8 nucleotides align to TRBD1. Per germline, CDR1 LNHDA and CDR2 SQIVND (reference sequence). CDR3 length: 13 amino acids. Unmatched junction bases numbered 8, after V lost 6 bases and J lost 8 bases. CDR3 sequence: CASSRTGRGGYTF. The CDR3 DNA is TGTGCCAGTAGCCGGACAGGGAGGGGAGGCTACACCTTC.